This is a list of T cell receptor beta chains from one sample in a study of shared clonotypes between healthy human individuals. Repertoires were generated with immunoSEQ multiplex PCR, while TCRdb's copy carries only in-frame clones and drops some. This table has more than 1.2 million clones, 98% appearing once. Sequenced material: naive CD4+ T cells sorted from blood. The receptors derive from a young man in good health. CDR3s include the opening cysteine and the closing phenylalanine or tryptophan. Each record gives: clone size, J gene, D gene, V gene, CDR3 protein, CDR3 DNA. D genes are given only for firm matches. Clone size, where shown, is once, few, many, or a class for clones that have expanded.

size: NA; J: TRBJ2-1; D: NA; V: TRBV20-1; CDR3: CSARVVNEQFF; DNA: TGCAGTGCTAGAGTGGTGAATGAGCAGTTCTTC
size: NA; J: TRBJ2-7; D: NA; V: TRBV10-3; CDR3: CAISESAGVTYEQYF; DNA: TGTGCCATCAGTGAGTCAGCTGGCGTAACCTACGAGCAGTACTTC
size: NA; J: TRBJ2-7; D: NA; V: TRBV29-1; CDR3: CSAGTPGTVYEQYF; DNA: TGCAGCGCTGGGACACCGGGAACGGTCTACGAGCAGTACTTC
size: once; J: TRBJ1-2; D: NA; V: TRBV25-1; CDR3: CASRATAAGGYTF; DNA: TGTGCCAGCAGGGCGACCGCTGCAGGCGGCTACACCTTC
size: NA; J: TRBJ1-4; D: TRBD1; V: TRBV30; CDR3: CAWSVGTATNEKLFF; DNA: TGTGCCTGGAGTGTAGGGACAGCAACTAATGAAAAACTGTTTTTT
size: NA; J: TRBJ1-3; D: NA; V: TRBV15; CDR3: CATSRDVSGPGNTIYF; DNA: TGTGCCACCAGCAGAGATGTTTCAGGCCCGGGAAACACCATATATTTT
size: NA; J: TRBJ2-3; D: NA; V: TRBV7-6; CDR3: CASSSGTTDTQYF; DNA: TGTGCCAGCAGCTCCGGGACGACAGATACGCAGTATTTT
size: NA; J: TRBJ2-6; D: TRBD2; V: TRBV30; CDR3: CAWSGLAGVSGANVLTF; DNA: TGTGCCTGGAGTGGACTAGCGGGAGTTTCTGGGGCCAACGTCCTGACTTTC
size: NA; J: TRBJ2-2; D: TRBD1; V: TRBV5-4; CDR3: CASSLQGVDTGELFF; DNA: TGTGCCAGCAGCTTGCAGGGGGTGGACACCGGGGAGCTGTTTTTT
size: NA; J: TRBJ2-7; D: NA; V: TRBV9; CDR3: CASSGGRGSGYEQYF; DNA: TGTGCCAGCAGCGGGGGACGGGGGAGTGGCTACGAGCAGTACTTC
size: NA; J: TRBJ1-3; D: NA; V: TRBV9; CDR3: CASSVGGTHLPSSGNTIYF; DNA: TGTGCCAGCAGCGTAGGGGGGACTCACCTCCCGAGCTCTGGAAACACCATATATTTT
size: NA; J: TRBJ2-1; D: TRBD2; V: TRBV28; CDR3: CASSPGLAGSRGNEQFF; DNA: TGTGCCAGCAGTCCGGGACTAGCGGGATCTCGGGGCAATGAGCAGTTCTTC
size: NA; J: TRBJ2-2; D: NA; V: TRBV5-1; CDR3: CASSLAVGAGTGELFF; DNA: TGCGCCAGCAGCTTGGCCGTGGGGGCGGGCACCGGGGAGCTGTTTTTT
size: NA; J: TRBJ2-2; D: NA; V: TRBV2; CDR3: CASTQHTGELFF; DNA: TGTGCCAGCACACAGCACACCGGGGAGCTGTTTTTT
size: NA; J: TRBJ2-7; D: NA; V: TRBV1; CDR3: CTSSQEETGAFHEQYF; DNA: TGCACCAGCAGCCAAGAGGAGACAGGGGCTTTTCACGAGCAGTACTTC
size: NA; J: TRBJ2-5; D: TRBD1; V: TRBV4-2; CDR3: CASSPQGAETQYF; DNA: TGTGCCAGCAGCCCACAGGGGGCTGAGACCCAGTACTTC
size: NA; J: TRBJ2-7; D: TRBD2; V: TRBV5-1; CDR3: CASSTGLADSYEQYF; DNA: TGCGCCAGCAGCACCGGACTAGCGGACTCCTACGAGCAGTACTTC
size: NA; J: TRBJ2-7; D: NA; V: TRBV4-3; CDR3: CASSRVLGEQYF; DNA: TGCGCCAGCAGCCGAGTCTTGGGCGAGCAGTACTTC
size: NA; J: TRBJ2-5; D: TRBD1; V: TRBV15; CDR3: CATSRPGQKQETQYF; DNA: TGTGCCACCAGCAGACCGGGACAGAAACAAGAGACCCAGTACTTC
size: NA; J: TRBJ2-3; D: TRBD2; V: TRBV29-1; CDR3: CSVDGVGGRKSDTQYF; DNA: TGCAGCGTTGATGGTGTTGGCGGGAGGAAGTCAGATACGCAGTATTTT
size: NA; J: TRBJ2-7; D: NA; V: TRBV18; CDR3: CASSLSYEQYF; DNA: TGTGCCAGCTCACTTTCCTACGAGCAGTACTTC
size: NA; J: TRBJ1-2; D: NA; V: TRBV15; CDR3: CATSREAAGYGYTF; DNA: TGTGCCACCAGCAGAGAGGCAGCAGGCTATGGCTACACCTTC
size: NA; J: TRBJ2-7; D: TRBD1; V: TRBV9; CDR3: CASSVKTGLYEQYF; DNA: TGTGCCAGCAGCGTGAAGACAGGGTTATACGAGCAGTACTTC
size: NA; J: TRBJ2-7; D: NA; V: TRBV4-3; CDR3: CASSLRDNYEQYF; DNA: TGCGCCAGCAGCCTCCGGGACAACTACGAGCAGTACTTC
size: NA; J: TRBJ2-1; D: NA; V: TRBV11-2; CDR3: CASSLDLEGADEQFF; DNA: TGTGCCAGCAGCTTAGATTTAGAAGGCGCGGATGAGCAGTTCTTC
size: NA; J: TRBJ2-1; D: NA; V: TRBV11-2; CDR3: CASSAGTYNEQFF; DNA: TGTGCCAGCAGCGCCGGGACCTACAATGAGCAGTTCTTC
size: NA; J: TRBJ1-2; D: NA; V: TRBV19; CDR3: CASSIIRGLNYGYTF; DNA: TGTGCCAGTAGTATTATCCGGGGGCTTAACTATGGCTACACCTTC
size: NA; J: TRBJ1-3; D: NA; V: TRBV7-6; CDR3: CASSLEGGSGNTIYF; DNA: TGTGCCAGCAGCTTAGAGGGGGGCTCTGGAAACACCATATATTTT
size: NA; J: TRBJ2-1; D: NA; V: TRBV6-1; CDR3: CASSERGLGLEQFF; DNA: TGTGCCAGCAGTGAAAGGGGACTGGGGTTGGAGCAGTTCTTC
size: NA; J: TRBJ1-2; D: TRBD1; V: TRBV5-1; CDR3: CASSFRQGPYGYTF; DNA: TGCGCCAGCAGCTTCAGACAGGGACCCTATGGCTACACCTTC
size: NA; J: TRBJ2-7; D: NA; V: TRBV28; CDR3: CASGENVVGRRQYF; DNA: TGTGCCAGCGGCGAAAACGTCGTCGGCCGTAGGCAGTACTTC
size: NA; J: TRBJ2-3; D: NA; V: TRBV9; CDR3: CASSGRYDTDTQYF; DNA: TGTGCCAGCAGCGGACGATACGACACAGATACGCAGTATTTT
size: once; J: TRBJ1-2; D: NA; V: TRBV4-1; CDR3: CASSQVRGRLPYGYTF; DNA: TGCGCCAGCAGCCAAGTACGGGGCAGGTTGCCTTATGGCTACACCTTC
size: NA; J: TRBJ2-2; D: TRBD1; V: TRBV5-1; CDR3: CASSSTGTGVTLNTGELFF; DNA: TGCGCCAGCAGCTCAACCGGGACAGGGGTAACCCTAAACACCGGGGAGCTGTTTTTT
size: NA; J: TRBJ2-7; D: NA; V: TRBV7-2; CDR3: CASSLEGLAYEQYF; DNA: TGTGCCAGCAGCTTAGAGGGACTTGCCTACGAGCAGTACTTC
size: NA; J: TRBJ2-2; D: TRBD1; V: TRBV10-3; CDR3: CAIGRDRATGELFF; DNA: TGTGCCATCGGCCGGGACAGGGCCACCGGGGAGCTGTTTTTT
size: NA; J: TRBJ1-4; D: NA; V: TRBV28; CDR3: CASSLVGSRREKLFF; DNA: TGTGCCAGCAGTTTAGTCGGCTCACGCCGGGAAAAACTGTTTTTT
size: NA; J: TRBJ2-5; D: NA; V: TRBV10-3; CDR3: CAISGGPGAHRETQYF; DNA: TGTGCCATCAGTGGGGGCCCCGGGGCGCATCGAGAGACCCAGTACTTC
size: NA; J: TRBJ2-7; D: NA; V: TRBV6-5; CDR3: CASRSPGDAEQYF; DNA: TGTGCCAGCAGGTCCCCGGGGGACGCGGAGCAGTACTTC
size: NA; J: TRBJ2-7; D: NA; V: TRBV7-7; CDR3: CASSLEEGGEQYF; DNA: TGTGCCAGCAGCTTAGAGGAGGGGGGCGAGCAGTACTTC
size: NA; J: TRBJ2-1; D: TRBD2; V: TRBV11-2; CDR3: CASSPQIGSGGQFF; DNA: TGTGCCAGCAGCCCGCAAATAGGTAGCGGGGGGCAGTTCTTC
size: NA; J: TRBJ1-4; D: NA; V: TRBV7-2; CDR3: CASSLDAAVKKLFF; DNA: TGTGCCAGCAGCTTAGATGCGGCAGTAAAAAAACTGTTTTTT
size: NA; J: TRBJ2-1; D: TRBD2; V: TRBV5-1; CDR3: CASSLGREEDEQFF; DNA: TGCGCCAGCAGCTTGGGGCGGGAGGAAGATGAGCAGTTCTTC
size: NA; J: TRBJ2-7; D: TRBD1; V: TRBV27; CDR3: CASSQGDRSYEQYF; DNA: TGTGCCAGCAGCCAGGGGGACAGATCCTACGAGCAGTACTTC
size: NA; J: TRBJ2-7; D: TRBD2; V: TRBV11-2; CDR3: CASSFNLADGLYEQYF; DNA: TGTGCCAGCAGCTTTAATCTAGCGGATGGCCTCTACGAGCAGTACTTC
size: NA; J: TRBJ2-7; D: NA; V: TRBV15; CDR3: CATSPLVRNSYEQYF; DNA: TGTGCCACCAGCCCTCTGGTCAGGAACTCCTACGAGCAGTACTTC
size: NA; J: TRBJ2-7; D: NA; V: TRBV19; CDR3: CASSITGTASYEQYF; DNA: TGTGCCAGTAGTATTACCGGGACGGCGTCCTACGAGCAGTACTTC